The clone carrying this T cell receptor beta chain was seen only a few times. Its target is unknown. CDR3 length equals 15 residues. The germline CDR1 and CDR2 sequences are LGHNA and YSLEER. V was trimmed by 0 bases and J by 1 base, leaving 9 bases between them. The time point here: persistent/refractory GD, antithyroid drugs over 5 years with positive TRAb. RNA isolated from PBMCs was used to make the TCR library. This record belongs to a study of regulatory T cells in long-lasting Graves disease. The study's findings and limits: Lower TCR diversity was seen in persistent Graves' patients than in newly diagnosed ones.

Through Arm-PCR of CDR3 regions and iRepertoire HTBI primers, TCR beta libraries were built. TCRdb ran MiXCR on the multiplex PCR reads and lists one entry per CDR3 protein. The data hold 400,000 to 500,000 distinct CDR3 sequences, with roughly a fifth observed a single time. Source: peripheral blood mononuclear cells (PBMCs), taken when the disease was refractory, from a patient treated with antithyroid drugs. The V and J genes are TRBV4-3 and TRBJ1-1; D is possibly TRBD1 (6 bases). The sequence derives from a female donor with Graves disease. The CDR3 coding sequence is TGCGCCAGCAGCCAAGAGGGGGCGGGGAACACTGAAGCTTTCTTT. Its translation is CASSQEGAGNTEAFF.